Below are 27 T cell receptor beta chains sequenced from a single sample in a study of T cells in Graves' hyperthyroidism and ophthalmopathy. Authors of the study amplified TCR beta CDR3 regions from RNA transcripts. HTBI primers drove first-round RT-PCR of the TCR CDR3. MiXCR, run by TCRdb on the multiplex PCR reads, gives a single entry per CDR3 protein. The data show 450,000 to 700,000 distinct CDR3 sequences, with roughly 46% seen just once and around 17% held by the top ten. Sequenced input: peripheral blood or thyroid tissue (not recorded which). The receptors were sampled from an adult woman with Graves' disease, either hyperthyroidism or ophthalmopathy (not recorded which).

This clonotype was picked up many times. This chain's CDR3 is CASSISRLYGYTF. DNA of the CDR3: TGTGCCAGTAGTATTTCCAGGCTCTATGGCTACACCTTC. The chain has TRBV19 and TRBJ1-2; unclear D gene. CDR3 size: 13 residues. Germline V gives CDR1 LNHDA, CDR2 SQIVND (reference sequence). Trimming pared 3 bases from V and 4 bases from J, leaving 9 bases between. The full variable domain, with the rest looked up from reference TRBV19 and TRBJ1-2, is DGGITQSPKYLFRKEGQNVTLSCEQNLNHDAMYWYRQDPGQGLRLIYYSQIVNDFQKGDIAEGYSVSREKKESFPLTVTSAQKNPTAFYLCASSISRLYGYTFGSGTRLTVV.

This clonotype has only one observation. The chain combines TRBV6-6 with TRBJ1-6; D remains ambiguous. The germline gives CDR1 MNHNY, CDR2 SVGAGI (reference sequence). Trimming pared 5 bases from V and 9 bases from J, leaving 14 bases between. The CDR3 is 14 amino acids. CDR3 sequence reads: CASSGRRTVSPLHF. The CDR3 DNA follows: TGTGCCAGCAGTGGGAGGAGGACGGTTTCACCCCTCCACTTT.

There are many counts of this clonotype. The CDR3 bases are TGCGCCAGCAGCGTGGCATGGAGCGCCTACGAGCAGTACTTC. Its protein is CASSVAWSAYEQYF. The rearrangement uses TRBV5-1 and TRBJ2-7; D uncertain. Germline V CDR1 and CDR2: SGHRS, YFSETQ. The germline V and J ends were trimmed by 4 bases and 2 bases, with 13 bases remaining between them. The CDR3 contains 14 residues. Full variable domain (missing parts from reference TRBV5-1 and TRBJ2-7): KAGVTQTPRYLIKTRGQQVTLSCSPISGHRSVSWYQQTPGQGLQFLFEYFSETQRNKGNFPGRFSGRQFSNSRSEMNVSTLELGDSALYLCASSVAWSAYEQYFGPGTRLTVT.

The CDR3 here is CSARTGVVTEAFF. CDR3 DNA sequence: TGCAGTGCCAGGACAGGGGTAGTAACTGAAGCTTTCTTT. The rearrangement joins TRBV20-1 to TRBJ1-1, with 9 nucleotides matching TRBD1. The CDR3 contains 13 residues. V shed 6 bases, J shed 5 bases, and the junction held 7 bases outside the gene matches. Germline V CDR1 and CDR2: DFQATT, SNEGSKA (reference sequence).

The V call is TRBV9, the J call TRBJ1-5; no clear D gene. Germline values: CDR1 SGDLS, CDR2 YYNGEE. The ends were cut back, 0 bases at V and 2 bases at J, with 9 bases in the middle. The CDR3 has 15 amino acids. The CDR3 region is CASSVEGLRNQPQHF. CDR3 coding DNA: TGTGCCAGCAGCGTAGAAGGGTTGCGCAATCAGCCCCAGCATTTT. The whole variable domain, filled in from reference TRBV9 and TRBJ1-5, reads DSGVTQTPKHLITATGQRVTLRCSPRSGDLSVYWYQQSLDQGLQFLIQYYNGEERAKGNILERFSAQQFPDLHSELNLSSLELGDSALYFCASSVEGLRNQPQHFGDGTRLSIL.

V and J are TRBV24-1 and TRBJ2-5; 12 bases map to TRBD2. Losses at the gene ends were 12 bases for V and 4 bases for J; bases not matched to a gene: 5. There are 13 residues in the CDR3. The V gene's germline CDR1 is KGHDR and CDR2 SFDVKD. The CDR3 nucleotides read TGTGCCCCTAGCGGGAGGGCCGGAGAGACCCAGTACTTC. It yields the protein CAPSGRAGETQYF.

This clonotype showed up many times. The gene calls are TRBV14 and TRBJ2-7; 8 bases fit TRBD1. The CDR3 length is 14 residues. Germline V gene lookup returns CDR1 SGHDN and CDR2 FVKESK. The J segment lost 5 bases and the V segment lost 4 bases, leaving 7 bases of the junction unmatched. CDR3 in amino acids: CASSPYQGADEQYF. Written as DNA, the CDR3 is TGTGCCAGCAGCCCCTATCAGGGGGCAGACGAGCAGTACTTC.

This clonotype was recorded many times. The chain couples TRBV3-1 to TRBJ1-6; D gene ambiguous. Looked up from germline, CDR1 is LGHDT and CDR2 is YNNKEL (reference sequence). The CDR3 is 13 amino acids. V gave up 1 base and J gave up 10 bases, with 8 bases separating them. CDR3 in amino acids: CASSQGGSSPLHF. As DNA, the CDR3 is TGTGCCAGCAGCCAAGGGGGAAGCTCACCCCTCCACTTT.

This clonotype was recorded many times. The chain recombines TRBV7-9 with TRBJ1-1, with D maybe TRBD1 (6 bases). The CDR3 extends over 15 amino acids. Germline V CDR1 and CDR2: SEHNR, FQNEAQ (reference sequence). Trimming left V 1 base short and J 1 base short, with 10 bases between. The CDR3 sequence: CASSLVTGRNTEAFF. The CDR3 DNA reads as TGTGCCAGCAGCTTAGTTACAGGGAGGAACACTGAAGCTTTCTTT.

This clonotype occurred many times. J is TRBJ2-5 and V is TRBV24-1; tentatively, D is TRBD1 or TRBD2 (5 bases each). The CDR3 runs 17 residues. Germline lookup yields CDR1 KGHDR and CDR2 SFDVKD. V was cut by 0 bases and J by 4 bases, with 17 bases left in between. The chain's CDR3 is CATSDLREWDGGETQYF. The CDR3, as DNA: TGTGCCACCAGTGATTTGCGCGAGTGGGACGGTGGAGAGACCCAGTACTTC.

The table lists this clonotype with many counts. J is TRBJ2-2 and V is TRBV4-1, with D possibly matching TRBD1 (5 bases). The V gene lost 5 bases and the J gene lost 5 bases, with 18 bases spanning the gap. The CDR3 is made up of 16 amino acids. In germline, CDR1 is MGHRA, CDR2 YSYEKL. The CDR3 DNA reads TGCGCCAGCAGCGGTGGGGCCACATCATCTACCGGGGAGCTGTTTTTT. Translating gives CASSGGATSSTGELFF.

The gene calls are TRBV6-6 and TRBJ2-5; tentatively, D is TRBD1 (5 bases). The CDR3 is 13 amino acids. Trimming left V 10 bases short and J 6 bases short, with 18 bases between. CDR1 and CDR2 from the germline V gene are MNHNY and SVGAGI (reference sequence). CDR3 sequence reads: CATGLGQAKTQYF. The DNA of the CDR3 is TGTGCCACCGGCTTGGGGCAGGCGAAGACCCAGTACTTC.

This clonotype appeared many times. The V and J genes are TRBV7-9 and TRBJ1-1; D may be TRBD1 (6 bases). CDR3 length: 15 amino acids. Trimming pared 1 base from V and 5 bases from J, leaving 14 bases between. Germline CDR1 reads SEHNR; CDR2 reads FQNEAQ (reference sequence). CDR3 protein: CASSLDGGGGTEAFF. Here the CDR3 DNA reads TGTGCCAGCAGCTTAGATGGGGGCGGAGGAACTGAAGCTTTCTTT.

Many counts were recorded for this clonotype. The chain couples TRBV13 to TRBJ2-2; 14 bases fit TRBD2. From germline, CDR1 is PRHDT and CDR2 FYEKMQ (reference sequence). The CDR3 consists of 20 residues. The V gene end was trimmed by 2 bases and the J gene end by 2 bases; junction bases not matched to a gene: 10. This CDR3 reads CASSLLTRLAGGQNTGELFF. The CDR3 region has the DNA TGTGCCAGCAGCTTACTCACACGACTAGCGGGAGGGCAAAACACCGGGGAGCTGTTTTTT.

This clonotype occurred many times. The chain is built from TRBV19 and TRBJ1-3; possible D gene TRBD1, 6 bases. The V and J ends lost 1 base and 0 bases respectively, with 13 bases between them. Germline loops: CDR1 LNHDA, CDR2 SQIVND (reference sequence). This CDR3 region has 17 residues. CDR3 DNA sequence: TGTGCCAGTAGTATAGGGACAGCTGGATACTCTGGAAACACCATATATTTT. Translated: CASSIGTAGYSGNTIYF.

At least ten counts were recorded for this clonotype. This chain uses TRBV6-1 with TRBJ1-5; no reliable D call. CDR3 size: 15 residues. CDR1 MNHNS and CDR2 SASEGT come from the germline V gene. Trimming removed 0 bases from V and 5 bases from J, with 11 bases in between. CDR3 coding DNA: TGTGCCAGCAGTGAAGCGTACGAGGGCTATCAGCCCCAGCATTTT. Translating it yields CASSEAYEGYQPQHF.

This clonotype has at least ten counts. The chain has TRBV13 and TRBJ1-2; 7 bases align to TRBD1. CDR1 is PRHDT, CDR2 FYEKMQ, per germline (reference sequence). V trimming: 3 bases; J trimming: 2 bases; junction bases outside the gene matches: 12. The CDR3 spans 17 residues. The CDR3 coding sequence is TGTGCCAGCAGCTTTCTTTTTAAGGTGGACAGGAACTATGGCTACACCTTC. It specifies CASSFLFKVDRNYGYTF.

The chain employs TRBV7-4 and TRBJ2-5, with 11 bases identical to TRBD1. The germline V gene encodes CDR1 SGHVT and CDR2 SQSDAQ. The CDR3 runs to 16 residues. Unmatched junction bases numbered 10, after V lost 5 bases and J lost 5 bases. The CDR3 sequence: CASSPPGTGGWETQYF. The CDR3, as DNA: TGTGCCAGCAGCCCACCTGGGACAGGGGGATGGGAGACCCAGTACTTC.

This chain uses TRBV20-1 with TRBJ1-1, with a weak D call TRBD1 (5 bases). This CDR3 spans 14 amino acids. V shed 5 bases and J shed 1 base, with 14 bases lying between them. Germline V lookup: CDR1 DFQATT, CDR2 SNEGSKA (reference sequence). The CDR3: CSAGRDGRNTEAFF. CDR3 bases: TGCAGTGCTGGCCGGGACGGCAGGAACACTGAAGCTTTCTTT.

The J gene is TRBJ1-1, the V gene TRBV7-9; 7 nucleotides line up with TRBD1. Unmatched junction bases numbered 13, after V lost 5 bases and J lost 4 bases. CDR1 is SEHNR, CDR2 FQNEAQ, per germline (reference sequence). The CDR3 is 16 amino acids. In nucleotides, the CDR3 is TGTGCCAGCAGCCAAGACCTTACAGGGGTGGTCACTGAAGCTTTCTTT. The encoded protein is CASSQDLTGVVTEAFF.

The genes are TRBV2 and TRBJ1-4, with D tentatively TRBD1 (6 bases). Germline CDR1 reads SNHLY; CDR2 reads FYNNEI. V shed 8 bases and J shed 6 bases, with 13 bases lying between them. This CDR3 is built from 13 residues. CDR3 region: CASVGRGDEKLFF. Written as DNA, the CDR3 is TGTGCCAGCGTTGGCAGGGGTGATGAAAAACTGTTTTTT.

The sample holds many counts of this clonotype. This chain links TRBV20-1 with TRBJ2-7; 8 nucleotides agree with TRBD1. Germline assignment: CDR1 DFQATT and CDR2 SNEGSKA (reference sequence). The CDR3 is 12 amino acids. V shed 6 bases, J shed 7 bases, and the junction held 8 bases outside the gene matches. The CDR3 DNA reads TGCAGTGCGCAGACAGGGGCGAAAGAGCAGTACTTC. Amino acid sequence: CSAQTGAKEQYF.

This sequence joins TRBV20-1 and TRBJ1-1, with D possibly TRBD1 on 5 matching bases. CDR3 length equals 16 residues. With 5 bases removed from V and 4 bases from J, the gap between germline ends came to 23 bases. The germline CDR1 and CDR2 sequences are DFQATT and SNEGSKA (reference sequence). The chain's CDR3 is CSALESVGAESTEAFF. Here the CDR3 DNA reads TGCAGTGCTTTAGAGTCGGTAGGGGCCGAGAGCACTGAAGCTTTCTTT.

Details on this clonotype: At one of its ends the junction is not consistent with the germline gene, which may arise from a read error. V and J are TRBV5-1 and TRBJ2-7; 9 nucleotides agree with TRBD1. Germline lookup yields CDR1 SGHRS and CDR2 YFSETQ. The CDR3 has 13 residues. CDR3 residues: CASSWGQGGEQHF. The CDR3 DNA reads as TGCGCCAGCAGCTGGGGACAGGGCGGCGAGCAGCACTTC. Drawing the rest from reference TRBV5-1 and TRBJ2-7, the complete variable domain is KAGVTQTPRYLIKTRGQQVTLSCSPISGHRSVSWYQQTPGQGLQFLFEYFSETQRNKGNFPGRFSGRQFSNSRSEMNVSTLELGDSALYLCASSWGQGGEQHFGPGTRLTVT.

This clonotype was recorded at least ten times. This chain uses TRBV6-5 with TRBJ1-5; D not resolved. The CDR3 totals 15 residues. Trimming removed 6 bases from V and 2 bases from J, with 14 bases in between. Per germline, CDR1 MNHEY and CDR2 SVGAGI. The CDR3 protein is CASRYKGKRNQPQHF. Written as DNA, the CDR3 is TGTGCCAGCAGGTACAAAGGGAAGCGCAATCAGCCCCAGCATTTT.

This chain links TRBV24-1 with TRBJ2-7; 12 nucleotides align to TRBD1. V was clipped by 2 bases and J by 6 bases; unmatched bases: 7. This CDR3 has 16 amino acids. Germline values: CDR1 KGHDR, CDR2 SFDVKD. The DNA for the CDR3 is TGTGCCACCAGTGATTCCCGGGGACAGGGGGCGCGCGAGCAGTACTTC. This codes for CATSDSRGQGAREQYF.

The chain combines TRBV6-2 or TRBV6-3 with TRBJ1-5; a weak D match, TRBD1 (6 bases). The V gene lost 10 bases and the J gene lost 11 bases, with 21 bases spanning the gap. From germline, CDR1 is MNHEY and CDR2 SVGEGT. CDR3 length: 13 amino acids. The CDR3, as DNA: TGTGCCATCAGGGGAAGCTTGACAACGGCCCAGCATTTT. Its protein product is CAIRGSLTTAQHF.